Detailed here is one T cell receptor beta chain. The sample is drawn from a study of STAT5B mutations in CD4+ large granular lymphocyte leukemia. Repertoires were generated with immunoSEQ multiplex PCR, while TCRdb's copy carries only in-frame clones and drops some. The data show about 40,000 clones, about four fifths seen once. The CDR3 is made up of 13 amino acids. Trimming removed 8 bases from V and 3 bases from J, with 14 bases in between. Germline lookup yields CDR1 SNHLY and CDR2 FYNNEI. This sequence originates from a human donor in good health. Sequencing was performed on CD4+ T cells from blood buffy coats. V and J are TRBV2 and TRBJ2-7; D might be TRBD1 or TRBD2, each matching 5 bases. The CDR3 coding sequence is TGTGCCAGCCATACCGGGACCTTCTACGAGCAGTACTTC. Protein sequence: CASHTGTFYEQYF.